The T cell receptor beta chain described here comes from a study of blood T cell repertoires in COVID-19. Sequencing was performed with immunoSEQ multiplex PCR; in TCRdb, only in-frame clones are kept and a portion is missing. The table lists 350,000 to 400,000 clones, approximately 90% of them singletons. V shed 2 bases, J shed 1 base, and the junction held 8 bases outside the gene matches. CDR3 length: 18 residues. CDR1 and CDR2 from the germline V gene are MNHEY and SMNVEV (reference sequence). The chain is built from TRBV27 and TRBJ2-5; 12 bases match TRBD2. The specimen sequenced was PBMCs or T cells enriched from blood (not recorded which). This receptor was identified in a woman aged 18-29 years who had recovered from COVID-19. CDR3 in DNA: TGTGCCAGCAGTTTAACTAGCGGGGGGCCTACACGCCAAGAGACCCAGTACTTC. It specifies CASSLTSGGPTRQETQYF.